This T cell receptor beta chain originates from a study of brain T cells in children with intractable seizures. Germline-derived CDR1 and CDR2 are SNHLY and FYNNEI. The length of the CDR3 is 14 residues. The V end lost 2 bases, the J end lost 1 base, and 8 bases lay between the germline ends. As for time point: blood from clinic visit 5 months post-surgery; TSC patient then seizure free. Surgery cases with the highest brain T cell transcript signatures were chosen for sequencing. Turning to this clone: Its antigen is not identified.

Findings of the study overall: Pre-surgery blood may have been undersampled, hiding some clones.

Sequencing was performed with immunoSEQ multiplex PCR; in TCRdb, only in-frame clones are kept and a portion is missing. This sample yields 300,000 to 400,000 clones, of which about 93% are seen a single time; approximately 5% belongs to the top ten. The sequenced sample was peripheral blood, obtained about 5 months after surgery. This receptor was identified in a boy younger than two with tuberous sclerosis and intractable seizures. The chain has TRBV2 and TRBJ2-5; tentatively, D is TRBD2 (6 bases). The DNA for the CDR3 is TGTGCCAGCAGTGAACTAGCGCCCCAAGAGACCCAGTACTTC. Translated: CASSELAPQETQYF.